The 18 T cell receptor beta chains below were found in one sample sequenced in a study of blood T cell repertoires in COVID-19. Generated by immunoSEQ multiplex PCR, the TCRdb table keeps only in-frame clones and is missing some. The profile shows 180,000 or so clones, about 79% of them singletons. Sequencing input: PBMCs or T cells enriched from blood (not recorded which). Receptors originate from a man aged 50-60 years who had recovered from COVID-19.

In DNA form, the CDR3 reads TGTGCCAGCAGCGCACAGGGGGACAATTCACCCCTCCACTTT. Protein sequence: CASSAQGDNSPLHF. The chain combines TRBV9 with TRBJ1-6; TRBD1 aligns across 8 bases. CDR1 and CDR2 from the germline V gene are SGDLS and YYNGEE. The CDR3 runs to 14 residues. Germline trimming cut 3 bases from V and 7 bases from J; bases unmatched to any gene: 3.

This clone appeared a single time. The CDR3 reads CASSEQTATNEKLFF. The CDR3 coding sequence is TGTGCCAGTTCCGAGCAGACTGCAACTAATGAAAAACTGTTTTTT. The chain recombines TRBV25-1 with TRBJ1-4; D is uncertain. The germline V and J ends were trimmed by 9 bases and 0 bases, with 14 bases remaining between them. Germline V gene lookup returns CDR1 MGHDK and CDR2 SYGVNS. The CDR3 covers 15 residues.

CDR3 amino acids: CASSIGQGASYEQYF. CDR3 bases: TGTGCCAGTAGTATCGGACAGGGGGCGTCCTACGAGCAGTACTTC. J is TRBJ2-7 and V is TRBV19; TRBD1 matches 11 bases. This CDR3 comprises 15 residues. Germline assignment: CDR1 LNHDA and CDR2 SQIVND (reference sequence). V lost 3 bases and J lost 1; bases outside the gene matches: 2.

This clone was seen only once. This sample also contains other DNA sequences that code for the same CDR3. This chain links TRBV29-1 with TRBJ2-6, with unresolved D. Germline V gene sequence: CDR1 SQVTM, CDR2 ANQGSEA. The CDR3 extends over 13 amino acids. The V and J ends lost 3 bases and 0 bases respectively, with 3 bases between them. CDR3 sequence reads: CSVDSSGANVLTF. The CDR3 DNA follows: TGCAGCGTTGACAGCTCTGGGGCCAACGTCCTGACTTTC.

The V gene is TRBV5-4, the J gene TRBJ2-1, with D perhaps matching TRBD2 (5 bases). The germline V gene encodes CDR1 SGHNT and CDR2 YYREEE (reference sequence). Trimming cost V 0 bases and J 2 bases, with 12 bases left between them. The CDR3 loop spans 16 amino acids. The CDR3 loop reads CASSLGSGATYNEQFF. The CDR3 nucleotides are TGTGCCAGCAGCTTGGGAAGCGGAGCCACCTACAATGAGCAGTTCTTC.

This chain uses TRBV19 with TRBJ1-2; TRBD1 matches at 7 bases. The CDR3 sequence is 13 residues long. Germline V gene sequence: CDR1 LNHDA, CDR2 SQIVND (reference sequence). The J segment lost 7 bases and the V segment lost 6 bases, leaving 8 bases of the junction unmatched. Here the CDR3 reads CASSVDRVRGYTF. The CDR3 DNA sequence: TGTGCCAGTAGCGTCGACAGGGTTCGTGGCTACACCTTC.

The chain recombines TRBV30 with TRBJ1-5, with D perhaps TRBD1 (5 bases). The ends were cut back, 2 bases at V and 9 bases at J, with 14 bases in the middle. CDR3 size: 13 residues. CDR1 is GTSNPN and CDR2 is SVGIG in the germline V gene (reference sequence). The CDR3 is CAWSLGHSRPQHF. The CDR3 coding sequence is TGTGCCTGGAGTTTAGGACACTCTCGGCCCCAGCATTTT.

This clone was seen many times. The rearrangement uses TRBV5-1 and TRBJ1-1; maybe TRBD1 (6 bases). The CDR3 sequence is 16 residues long. The V and J ends lost 5 bases and 0 bases respectively, with 17 bases between them. CDR1 is SGHRS, CDR2 YFSETQ, per germline. The CDR3 reads CASSSPDRQMNTEAFF. CDR3 nucleotides: TGCGCCAGCAGTTCGCCCGACAGGCAGATGAACACTGAAGCTTTCTTT.

The CDR3 DNA sequence: TGCGCCAGCAGCCAAGCCCTGGGACAGTTCTACGAGCAGTACTTC. The encoded protein is CASSQALGQFYEQYF. V usage is TRBV4-1 and J usage is TRBJ2-7, with TRBD1 matching over 7 bases. Germline lookup yields CDR1 MGHRA and CDR2 YSYEKL. Unmatched junction bases numbered 6, after V lost 1 base and J lost 3 bases. This CDR3 spans 15 amino acids.

The V call is TRBV13, the J call TRBJ1-3, with 11 positions matching TRBD1. V gave up 4 bases and J gave up 0 bases; unmatched junction bases: 17. CDR1 is PRHDT and CDR2 is FYEKMQ in the germline V gene (reference sequence). The CDR3 is 21 residues long. The CDR3, as DNA: TGTGCCAGCAGCTCCAAATCGAGCCGCCGGGACAGGGGGGTCTCTGGAAACACCATATATTTT. Translating it yields CASSSKSSRRDRGVSGNTIYF.

The chain combines TRBV19 with TRBJ2-3, with D unresolved. The V end was cut by 7 bases, the J end by 0 bases, with 11 bases between. CDR3 size: 14 residues. CDR1 and CDR2 from the germline V gene are LNHDA and SQIVND (reference sequence). As DNA, the CDR3 is TGTGCCAGTAACTACGGAGCTAGCACAGATACGCAGTATTTT. Residues: CASNYGASTDTQYF.

The chain couples TRBV7-2 to TRBJ1-2, with 7 bases identical to TRBD1. Germline CDR1 is SGHTA and CDR2 is FQGNSA. The V segment lost 3 bases and the J segment 6 bases; nucleotides outside the gene matches: 1. The length of the CDR3 is 12 residues. The CDR3 loop reads CASSFQGDGYTF. The CDR3 DNA reads TGTGCCAGCAGCTTTCAGGGGGATGGCTACACCTTC.

In its sample, this clone was seen once. The J gene is TRBJ1-1, the V gene TRBV15; D uncertain. Between the trimmed V and J ends, which lost 6 bases and 0 bases, there was a span of 8 bases. The CDR3 consists of 13 residues. Germline V gene sequence: CDR1 LNHNV, CDR2 YYDKDF (reference sequence). CDR3 loop: CATRITVNTEAFF. CDR3 coding DNA: TGTGCCACCAGAATAACAGTGAACACTGAAGCTTTCTTT. Variable domain in full (rest from reference TRBV15 and TRBJ1-1): DAMVIQNPRYQVTQFGKPVTLSCSQTLNHNVMYWYQQKSSQAPKLLFHYYDKDFNNEADTPDNFQSRRPNTSFCFLDIRSPGLGDTAMYLCATRITVNTEAFFGQGTRLTVV.

This chain uses TRBV24-1 with TRBJ2-5, with 9 nucleotides matching TRBD2. The CDR3 length is 14 residues. Germline-derived CDR1 and CDR2 are KGHDR and SFDVKD. V dropped 5 bases and J dropped 4; count of bases not matched to a gene: 4. CDR3 coding DNA: TGTGCCACCAGTGGCGGGGGGGCCAGAGAGACCCAGTACTTC. Its protein is CATSGGGARETQYF.

The V gene is TRBV29-1, the J gene TRBJ2-2; D perhaps matches TRBD1 (6 bases). Trimming stripped 7 bases from V and 3 bases from J, with 9 bases between. Looked up from germline, CDR1 is SQVTM and CDR2 is ANQGSEA. The CDR3 has 12 residues. CDR3 in amino acids: CSGNRDTGELFF. DNA for the CDR3: TGCAGCGGAAACAGGGACACCGGGGAGCTGTTTTTT.

The genes are TRBV25-1 and TRBJ2-5, with D possibly being TRBD1 (7 bases). The CDR3 is 16 residues long. Trimming took 1 base from V and 1 from J, leaving 13 bases between them. Germline assignment: CDR1 MGHDK and CDR2 SYGVNS. CDR3 region: CASSESRRDSQETQYF. The CDR3 coding sequence is TGTGCCAGCAGTGAATCCCGGCGGGACAGCCAAGAGACCCAGTACTTC. The full variable domain, its missing parts supplied by reference TRBV25-1 and TRBJ2-5, is EADIYQTPRYLVIGTGKKITLECSQTMGHDKMYWYQQDPGMELHLIHYSYGVNSTEKGDLSSESTVSRIRTEHFPLTLESARPSHTSQYLCASSESRRDSQETQYFGPGTRLLVL.

This chain links TRBV27 with TRBJ1-5; no reliable D call. V was cut by 2 bases and J by 4 bases, with 12 bases left in between. The CDR3 sequence is 15 residues long. Germline values: CDR1 MNHEY, CDR2 SMNVEV (reference sequence). The CDR3 DNA follows: TGTGCCAGCAGTTTACGAGGCGTTGAGAATCAGCCCCAGCATTTT. As protein: CASSLRGVENQPQHF.

V gene TRBV24-1 combines with J gene TRBJ2-2, with TRBD1 matching 10 bases. Trimming cost V 6 bases and J 1 base; bases outside gene matches: 4. This CDR3 region has 16 residues. Germline assignment: CDR1 KGHDR and CDR2 SFDVKD. The CDR3 spells CATSTRTGGNTGELFF. DNA for the CDR3: TGTGCCACCAGTACTAGGACAGGGGGGAACACCGGGGAGCTGTTTTTT.